This paragraph reports one T cell receptor (beta chain). This record belongs to a study of cytomegalovirus exposure and HLA in healthy donors. The length of the CDR3 is 15 residues. Germline trimming cut 8 bases from V and 3 bases from J; bases unmatched to any gene: 2. CDR1 is SNHLY, CDR2 FYNNEI, per germline. Only in-frame clones appear in the TCRdb table, and some are missing; sequencing was by immunoSEQ multiplex PCR. The table lists some 110,000 clones, around 85% of them singletons. This TCR was recovered from a man between 18 and 35 years old in good health and CMV-seropositive. Sequenced input: PBMCs. The V call is TRBV2, the J call TRBJ2-1, with TRBD2 matching over 15 bases. The CDR3 spells CASGLAGGDYNEQFF. CDR3 nucleotides: TGTGCCAGCGGACTAGCGGGGGGGGACTACAATGAGCAGTTCTTC. Full variable domain (rest looked up from reference TRBV2 and TRBJ2-1): EPEVTQTPSHQVTQMGQEVILRCVPISNHLYFYWYRQILGQKVEFLVSFYNNEISEKSEIFDDQFSVERPDGSNFTLKIRSTKLEDSAMYFCASGLAGGDYNEQFFGPGTRLTVL.